What follows are 8 T cell receptor beta chains derived from one specimen sequenced in a study of Ad26.COV2.S vaccination and SARS-CoV-2 variants. Method: immunoSEQ multiplex PCR; TCRdb's copy keeps in-frame clones and lacks some. The sample holds around 300,000 clones, 75% to 90% seen once. Regarding treatment: roughly 18 received Ad26.COV2.S at low or high dose, single or two shots; 5 received placebo; per-sample allocation not given. Sampling took place 63 days after the first vaccine or placebo injection. The sequences come from peripheral blood, collected in a trial of Ad26.COV2.S vaccine versus placebo. Receptors were obtained from a person aged 18-65 years who received the Ad26.COV2.S COVID-19 vaccine or a placebo.

The sample holds one count of this clone. The rearrangement uses TRBV11-3 and TRBJ2-2, with D possibly being TRBD2 (6 bases). Germline V gene lookup returns CDR1 SGHNT and CDR2 YENEEA. The CDR3 runs to 14 residues. V lost 5 bases and J lost 5, with 12 bases in between. The DNA for the CDR3 is TGTGCCAGCAGCCCGGGACTCATTACCGGGGAGCTGTTTTTT. It yields the protein CASSPGLITGELFF. Drawing the rest from reference TRBV11-3 and TRBJ2-2, the complete variable domain is EAGVVQSPRYKIIEKKQPVAFWCNPISGHNTLYWYLQNLGQGPELLIRYENEEAVDDSQLPKDRFSAERLKGVDSTLKIQPAELGDSAVYLCASSPGLITGELFFGEGSRLTVL.

This clone was seen a handful of times. The chain links TRBV7-6 to TRBJ1-5; the D gene is possibly TRBD1 (5 bases). Germline V gives CDR1 SGHVS, CDR2 FNYEAQ. The CDR3 sequence is 15 residues long. V lost 4 bases, J lost 3 bases, and 13 bases lay in between. The CDR3 coding sequence is TGTGCCAGCAGCTCCCTCCAGGGAAACAATCAGCCCCAGCATTTT. Translation gives CASSSLQGNNQPQHF.

The chain is built from TRBV5-4 and TRBJ2-2; D is perhaps TRBD1 (5 bases). V was trimmed by 3 bases and J by 3 bases, leaving 12 bases between them. In germline, CDR1 is SGHNT, CDR2 YYREEE (reference sequence). The CDR3 spans 15 residues. The chain's CDR3 is CASSSRGSDTGELFF. CDR3 DNA sequence: TGTGCCAGCAGCTCAAGGGGTTCGGACACCGGGGAGCTGTTTTTT.

This clone has just one count. The chain links TRBV5-6 to TRBJ2-3; 7 nucleotides align to TRBD2. Germline V gives CDR1 SGHDT, CDR2 YYEEEE. J lost 2 bases, V lost 4 bases, and 4 bases had no gene match. The CDR3 runs to 14 residues. CDR3 bases: TGTGCCAGCAGCCCCGGACTAGTCACAGATACGCAGTATTTT. Translating it yields CASSPGLVTDTQYF.

The chain carries TRBV19 and TRBJ1-2, with D perhaps matching TRBD1 (5 bases). CDR1 and CDR2 (germline): LNHDA, SQIVND (reference sequence). Trimming pared 7 bases from V and 4 bases from J, leaving 10 bases between. This CDR3 has 12 residues. The CDR3 nucleotides are TGTGCCAGTACCCGGGACGGCTATGGCTACACCTTC. Its translation: CASTRDGYGYTF.

The chain recombines TRBV5-4 with TRBJ1-2; no reliable D call. The CDR3 is 12 residues long. The germline CDR1 and CDR2 sequences are SGHNT and YYREEE (reference sequence). Deletions cut 4 bases from V and 3 bases from J, with 7 bases between. CDR3: CASSADDYGYTF. DNA of the CDR3: TGTGCCAGCAGCGCGGACGACTATGGCTACACCTTC. Using reference TRBV5-4 and TRBJ1-2 for the parts outside the CDR3, the full variable domain is ETGVTQSPTHLIKTRGQQVTLRCSSQSGHNTVSWYQQALGQGPQFIFQYYREEENGRGNFPPRFSGLQFPNYSSELNVNALELDDSALYLCASSADDYGYTFGSGTRLTVV.

The chain has TRBV11-3 and TRBJ2-1, with a weak D call TRBD2 (6 bases). The length of the CDR3 is 16 residues. V shed 2 bases and J shed 4 bases, with 15 bases lying between them. In germline, CDR1 is SGHNT, CDR2 YENEEA. The CDR3 DNA follows: TGTGCCAGCAGCTTAAAATCCGGGGGAGGTTACAATGAGCAGTTCTTC. Protein product: CASSLKSGGGYNEQFF.

This rearrangement joins TRBV5-6 to TRBJ1-3; D is ambiguous. Germline V gene sequence: CDR1 SGHDT, CDR2 YYEEEE. The ends were cut back, 1 base at V and 1 base at J, with 12 bases in the middle. The CDR3 totals 16 residues. The CDR3 DNA reads TGTGCCAGCAGCTTGTCTAATCTGATATCTGGAAACACCATATATTTT. It translates to CASSLSNLISGNTIYF.